The next 4 T cell receptor beta chains were all read from a single sample in a study of blood T cell repertoires in COVID-19. Sequencing was performed with immunoSEQ multiplex PCR; in TCRdb, only in-frame clones are kept and a portion is missing. The sample holds approximately 130,000 clones, around 91% seen once. Specimen: peripheral blood. These receptors were obtained from a man aged 65 to 85 with active or convalescent COVID-19.

V gene TRBV6-5 combines with J gene TRBJ1-5; TRBD1 might be the D (6 bases). Trimming took 6 bases from V and 5 from J, leaving 14 bases between them. The length of the CDR3 is 14 residues. Germline values: CDR1 MNHEY, CDR2 SVGAGI. The CDR3: CASRPGQIYQPQHF. CDR3 coding DNA: TGTGCCAGCAGGCCGGGACAAATTTATCAGCCCCAGCATTTT.

V usage is TRBV15 and J usage is TRBJ2-7; D is possibly TRBD1 (7 bases). CDR3 length: 14 residues. Looked up from germline, CDR1 is LNHNV and CDR2 is YYDKDF (reference sequence). Trimming pared 3 bases from V and 3 bases from J, leaving 12 bases between. CDR3 region: CATSRGGQNYEQYF. As DNA, the CDR3 is TGTGCCACCAGCAGGGGGGGACAGAACTACGAGCAGTACTTC.

The rearrangement links TRBV27 to TRBJ1-5; 10 nucleotides align to TRBD1. The CDR3 has 16 amino acids. Germline V lookup: CDR1 MNHEY, CDR2 SMNVEV (reference sequence). The J segment lost 4 bases and the V segment lost 0 bases, leaving 3 bases of the junction unmatched. This CDR3 reads CASSLSRDRGNQPQHF. CDR3 nucleotide sequence: TGTGCCAGCAGTTTATCCAGGGACAGGGGTAATCAGCCCCAGCATTTT.

V usage is TRBV7-9 and J usage is TRBJ2-3; TRBD1 aligns across 7 bases. Germline loops: CDR1 SEHNR, CDR2 FQNEAQ (reference sequence). The CDR3 contains 15 residues. V shed 5 bases and J 6 bases; nucleotides not matched to a gene: 11. The CDR3, as DNA: TGTGCCAGCAGCCCGTGGGACAGCTTAGGGGATACGCAGTATTTT. It is translated as CASSPWDSLGDTQYF.